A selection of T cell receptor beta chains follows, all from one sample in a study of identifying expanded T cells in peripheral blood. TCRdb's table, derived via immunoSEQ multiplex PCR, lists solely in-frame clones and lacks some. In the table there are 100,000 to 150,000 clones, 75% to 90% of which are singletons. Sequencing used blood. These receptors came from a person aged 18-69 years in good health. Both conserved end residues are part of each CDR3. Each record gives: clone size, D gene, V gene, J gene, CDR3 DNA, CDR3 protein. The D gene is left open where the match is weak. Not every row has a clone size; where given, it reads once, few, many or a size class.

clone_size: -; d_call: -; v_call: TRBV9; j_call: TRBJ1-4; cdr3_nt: TGTGCCAGCAGCGCCGGTGTGTGGGGCGTACGAGAAAAACTGTTTTTT; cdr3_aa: CASSAGVWGVREKLFF
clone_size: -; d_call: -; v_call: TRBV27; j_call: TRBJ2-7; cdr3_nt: TGTGCCAGCAGTCCCCGGGGCCCCCAGCCCTACGAGCAGTACTTC; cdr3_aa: CASSPRGPQPYEQYF
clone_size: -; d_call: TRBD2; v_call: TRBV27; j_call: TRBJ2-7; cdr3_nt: TGTGCCAGCAGTTTCCATACTAGCGGGAGTCCCTACGAGCAGTACTTC; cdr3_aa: CASSFHTSGSPYEQYF
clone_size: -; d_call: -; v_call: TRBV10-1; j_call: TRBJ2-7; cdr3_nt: TGCGCCAGCAGTTTTGATCCAAATTACGGCGAGCAGTACTTC; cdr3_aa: CASSFDPNYGEQYF
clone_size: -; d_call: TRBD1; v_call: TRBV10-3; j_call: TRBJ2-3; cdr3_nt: TGTGCCATCAGTACACAGGGGGGCGGCACAGATACGCAGTATTTT; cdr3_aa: CAISTQGGGTDTQYF
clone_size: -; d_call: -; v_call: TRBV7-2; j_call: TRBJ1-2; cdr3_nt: TGTGCCAGCAGCTTATTTGGGGATGGCTACACCTTC; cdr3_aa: CASSLFGDGYTF
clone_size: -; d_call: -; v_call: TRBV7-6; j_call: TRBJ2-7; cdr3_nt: TGTGCCAGCAGCTTAGAGCTGTCGCAAAGATTAGCATACGAGCAGTACTTC; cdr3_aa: CASSLELSQRLAYEQYF
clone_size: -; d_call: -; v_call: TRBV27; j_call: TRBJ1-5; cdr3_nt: TGTGCCAGCAGTTTATCGGGCGGGAGTCAGCCCCAGCATTTT; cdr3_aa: CASSLSGGSQPQHF
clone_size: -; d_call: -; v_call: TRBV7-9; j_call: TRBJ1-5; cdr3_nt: TGTGCCAGCAGCCAGGGACGGACTAGCAATCAGCCCCAGCATTTT; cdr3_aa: CASSQGRTSNQPQHF
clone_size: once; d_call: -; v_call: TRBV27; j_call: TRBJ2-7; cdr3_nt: TGTGCCAGCGGCCGAGGGACCCCTTCCTACGAGCAGTACTTC; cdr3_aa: CASGRGTPSYEQYF
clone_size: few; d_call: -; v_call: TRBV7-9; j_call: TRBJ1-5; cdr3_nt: TGTGCCAGCAGCTTAGCCGGGAGTCAGCCCCAGCATTTT; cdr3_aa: CASSLAGSQPQHF
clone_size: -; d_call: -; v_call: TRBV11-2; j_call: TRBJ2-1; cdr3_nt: TGTGCCAGCAGTCTGGGCACAGGGATCCATGAGCAGTTCTTC; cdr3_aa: CASSLGTGIHEQFF
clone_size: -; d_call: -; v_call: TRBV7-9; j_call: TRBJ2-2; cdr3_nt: TGTGCCAGCAGCCAAACGGGGCCCGGGTCCGGGGAGCTGTTTTTT; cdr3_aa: CASSQTGPGSGELFF
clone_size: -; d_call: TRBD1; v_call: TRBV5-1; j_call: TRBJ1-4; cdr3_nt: TGCGCCAGCAGCTTGGCCTCCAGGGGGCTGGATGAAAAACTGTTTTTT; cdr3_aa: CASSLASRGLDEKLFF
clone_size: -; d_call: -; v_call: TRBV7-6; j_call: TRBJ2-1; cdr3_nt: TGTGCCAGCAGCTTGTATTCGGACTTGCGCTACAATGAGCAGTTCTTC; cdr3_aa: CASSLYSDLRYNEQFF
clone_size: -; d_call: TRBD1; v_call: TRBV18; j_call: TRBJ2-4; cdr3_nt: TGTGCCAGCTCAGATACAGGGGAAGCCAAAAACATTCAGTACTTC; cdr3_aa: CASSDTGEAKNIQYF
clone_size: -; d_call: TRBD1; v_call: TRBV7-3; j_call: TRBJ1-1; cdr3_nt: TGTGCCAGCAGCTTGGACAGGGCGGACACTGAAGCTTTCTTT; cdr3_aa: CASSLDRADTEAFF
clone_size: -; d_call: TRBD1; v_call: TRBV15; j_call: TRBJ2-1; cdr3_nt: TGTGCCACCAGCAGAGGGGACAGATCCTACAATGAGCAGTTCTTC; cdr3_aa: CATSRGDRSYNEQFF
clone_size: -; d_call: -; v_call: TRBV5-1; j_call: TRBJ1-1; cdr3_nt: TGCGCCAGCAGCTTCACCCCGGGGGTTGTCACTGAAGCTTTCTTT; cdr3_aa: CASSFTPGVVTEAFF
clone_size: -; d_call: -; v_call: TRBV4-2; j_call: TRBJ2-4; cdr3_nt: TGTGCCAGCAGCCAAGATGCCGCGACAGCTCAGTACTTC; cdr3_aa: CASSQDAATAQYF
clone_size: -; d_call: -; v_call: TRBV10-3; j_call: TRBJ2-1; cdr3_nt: TGTGCCATCTGGGAAGGAGGGATCTACAATGAGCAGTTCTTC; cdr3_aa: CAIWEGGIYNEQFF
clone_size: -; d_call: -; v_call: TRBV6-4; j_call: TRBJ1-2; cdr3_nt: TGTGCCAGCAGTGTGAATCCCCTTTCGACGGGGGACTATGGCTACACCTTC; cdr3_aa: CASSVNPLSTGDYGYTF
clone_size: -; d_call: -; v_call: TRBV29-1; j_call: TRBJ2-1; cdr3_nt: TGCAGCGTTCATGGGAGAGGCACCTACAATGAGCAGTTCTTC; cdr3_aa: CSVHGRGTYNEQFF
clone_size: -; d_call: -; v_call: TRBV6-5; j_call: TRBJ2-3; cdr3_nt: TGTGCCAGCAGCCCTCCCGGGACAGATACGCAGTATTTT; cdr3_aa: CASSPPGTDTQYF
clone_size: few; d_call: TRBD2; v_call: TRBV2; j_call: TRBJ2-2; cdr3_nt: TGTGCCAGCATGGAGCGGGAGAGCACCGGGGAGCTGTTTTTT; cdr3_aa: CASMERESTGELFF
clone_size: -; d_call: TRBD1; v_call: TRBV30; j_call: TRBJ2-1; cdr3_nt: TGTGCCACAACATGGGGACAGGCCCCCTACAATGAGCAGTTCTTC; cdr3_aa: CATTWGQAPYNEQFF
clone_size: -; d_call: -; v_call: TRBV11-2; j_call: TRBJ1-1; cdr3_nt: TGTGCCAGCAGCTTAGCGCTGAACGTAAAAACTGAAGCTTTCTTT; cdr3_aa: CASSLALNVKTEAFF
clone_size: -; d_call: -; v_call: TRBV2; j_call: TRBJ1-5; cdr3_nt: TGTGCCAGCAGTGAATCTGGACAGCTTAGCAATCAGCCCCAGCATTTT; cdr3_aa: CASSESGQLSNQPQHF
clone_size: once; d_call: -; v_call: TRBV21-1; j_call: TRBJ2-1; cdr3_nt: TGTGCCAGCAGCAAAGGGAGGGTGGTAATAGACAATGAGCAGTTCTTC; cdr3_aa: CASSKGRVVIDNEQFF
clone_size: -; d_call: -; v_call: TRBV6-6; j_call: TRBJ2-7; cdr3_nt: TGTGCCAGCAGTTACGGGAACTGGGAGGAGCAGTACTTC; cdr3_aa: CASSYGNWEEQYF
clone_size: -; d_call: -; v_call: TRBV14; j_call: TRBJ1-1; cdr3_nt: TGTGCCAGCAGCCAACACAGGCGATGGACCGCAGGGTCCGACACTGAAGCTTTCTTT; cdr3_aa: CASSQHRRWTAGSDTEAFF
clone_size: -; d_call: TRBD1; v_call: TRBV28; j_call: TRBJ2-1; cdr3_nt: TGTGCCAGCAAACTTACTGCGGGACAGGGCTTCAATGAGCAGTTCTTC; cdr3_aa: CASKLTAGQGFNEQFF
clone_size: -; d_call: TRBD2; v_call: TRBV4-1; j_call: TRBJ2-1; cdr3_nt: TGCGCCAGCAGCCAAGATCGCGGGGCCCGGACTAGCGGGATTAGAAATGAGCAGTTCTTC; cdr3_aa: CASSQDRGARTSGIRNEQFF
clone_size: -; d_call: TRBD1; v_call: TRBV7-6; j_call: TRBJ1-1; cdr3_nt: TGTGCCAGCAGCTTAGGACAGGGGGGGCTGAACACTGAAGCTTTCTTT; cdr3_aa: CASSLGQGGLNTEAFF
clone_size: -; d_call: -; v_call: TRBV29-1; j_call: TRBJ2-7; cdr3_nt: TGCAGCGCCGGGTGGGCGTATTCTTTGGGGGAGCAGTACTTC; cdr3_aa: CSAGWAYSLGEQYF
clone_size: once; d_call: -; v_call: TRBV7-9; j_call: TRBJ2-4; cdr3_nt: TGTGCCAGCAGCTTAGGAGGGGAATTGGACATTCAGTACTTC; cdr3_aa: CASSLGGELDIQYF
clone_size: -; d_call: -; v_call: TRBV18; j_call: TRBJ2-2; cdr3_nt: TGTGCCAGCTCACCAACTCCTATAGACGGGGAGCTGTTTTTT; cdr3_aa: CASSPTPIDGELFF
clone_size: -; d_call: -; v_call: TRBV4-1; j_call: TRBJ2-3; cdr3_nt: TGCGCCAGCAGCCAAGGATCTGGACCTTACACAGATACGCAGTATTTT; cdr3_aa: CASSQGSGPYTDTQYF
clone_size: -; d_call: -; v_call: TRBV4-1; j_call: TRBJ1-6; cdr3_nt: TGCGCCAGCAGTGGAACGTCCTATAATTCACCCCTCCACTTT; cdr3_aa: CASSGTSYNSPLHF
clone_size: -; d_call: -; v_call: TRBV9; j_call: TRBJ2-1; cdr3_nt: TGTGCCAGCAGCGTTGGGACTTCCTACAATGAGCAGTTCTTC; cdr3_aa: CASSVGTSYNEQFF
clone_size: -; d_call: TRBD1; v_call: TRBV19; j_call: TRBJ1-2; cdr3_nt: TGTGCCAGTAGTACCTCTGGGACAGGGTCGAGGAACTATGGCTACACCTTC; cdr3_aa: CASSTSGTGSRNYGYTF
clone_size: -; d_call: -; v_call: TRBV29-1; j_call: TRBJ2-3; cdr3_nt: TGCAGCGTTGAAGCAGGGGACGGCACAGATACGCAGTATTTT; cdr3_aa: CSVEAGDGTDTQYF
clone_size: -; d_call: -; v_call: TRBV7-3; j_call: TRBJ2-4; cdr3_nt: TGTGCCAGCAGCTTAAATCCCCCGCTACAGGGTGGGGGGAACATTCAGTACTTC; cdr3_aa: CASSLNPPLQGGGNIQYF
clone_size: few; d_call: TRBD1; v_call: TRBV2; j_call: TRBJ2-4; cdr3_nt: TGTGCCAGCAGTAGGCAGACAGGGAAAAACATTCAGTACTTC; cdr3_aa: CASSRQTGKNIQYF
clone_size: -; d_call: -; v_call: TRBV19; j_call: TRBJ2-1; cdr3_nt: TGTGCCAGTAGTGATAGGGGGAGCTCCTACAATGAGCAGTTCTTC; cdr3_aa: CASSDRGSSYNEQFF
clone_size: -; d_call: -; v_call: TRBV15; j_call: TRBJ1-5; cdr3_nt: TGTGCCACCAGCAGAGATCTAAAAGGCCCCAATCAGCCCCAGCATTTT; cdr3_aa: CATSRDLKGPNQPQHF
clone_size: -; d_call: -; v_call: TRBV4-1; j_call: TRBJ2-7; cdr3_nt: TGCGCCAGCAGCCCAAGACAGTCCATAACCTACGAGCAGTACTTC; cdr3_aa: CASSPRQSITYEQYF
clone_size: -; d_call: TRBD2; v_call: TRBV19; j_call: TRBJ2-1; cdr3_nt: TGTGCCAGTAGTTCCCTGATAGGAAGCGGGGGGGCAGGTGAGCAGTTCTTC; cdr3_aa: CASSSLIGSGGAGEQFF
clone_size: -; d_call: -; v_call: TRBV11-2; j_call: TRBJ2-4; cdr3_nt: TGTGCCAGCAGCCCCATGTCGGGGACGCAAAACATTCAGTACTTC; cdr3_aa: CASSPMSGTQNIQYF
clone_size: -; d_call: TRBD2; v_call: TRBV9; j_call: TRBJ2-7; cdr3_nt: TGTGCCAGCAGCCCGACTTTAGCGGGAGGGCCCCACGAGCAGTACTTC; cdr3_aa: CASSPTLAGGPHEQYF
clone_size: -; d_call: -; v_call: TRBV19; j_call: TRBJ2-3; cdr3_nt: TGTGCCAGTAGTATAGATCGGGCCATCACAGATACGCAGTATTTT; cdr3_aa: CASSIDRAITDTQYF
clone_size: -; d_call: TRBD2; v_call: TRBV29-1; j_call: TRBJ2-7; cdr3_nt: TGCAGCGTCCCGGGACTAGCGGTAGGCGAGCAGTACTTC; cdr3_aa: CSVPGLAVGEQYF
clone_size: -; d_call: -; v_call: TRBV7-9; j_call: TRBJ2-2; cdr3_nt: TGTGCCAGCAGCTCCCTCGGGGAAACCGGGGAGCTGTTTTTT; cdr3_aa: CASSSLGETGELFF
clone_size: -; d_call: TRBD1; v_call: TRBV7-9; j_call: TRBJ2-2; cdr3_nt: TGTGCCAGCAGCGCACCGGGACAGGGCACCGGGGAGCTGTTTTTT; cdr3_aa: CASSAPGQGTGELFF
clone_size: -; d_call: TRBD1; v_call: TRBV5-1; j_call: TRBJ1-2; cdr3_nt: TGCGCCAGCAGCGCGGGGGACAGGGGGCGGAACTATGGCTACACCTTC; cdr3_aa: CASSAGDRGRNYGYTF